The next 20 T cell receptor beta chains were all read from a single sample in a study of regulatory T cells in long-lasting Graves disease. Arm-PCR of CDR3 regions and iRepertoire HTBI primers were used to build TCR beta libraries. TCRdb re-analysed the multiplex PCR reads in MiXCR, keeping a single row per CDR3 protein. The data contain 250,000 or so distinct CDR3 sequences, approximately 18% of them seen just once; the ten biggest clones take up 13% to 15%. The time point was: newly diagnosed GD, antithyroid drugs for less than 3 months. Making the TCR library involved RNA that had been extracted from PBMCs. The same data also went into a second study, on T cells in Graves' hyperthyroidism and ophthalmopathy.

Sequenced here: peripheral blood mononuclear cells (PBMCs), sampled at new diagnosis, from a patient treated with antithyroid drugs. Receptors were obtained from a woman aged 30 to 39 with Graves disease.

CDR3 loop: CASSIQDKYTGELFF. In nucleotides, the CDR3 is TGTGCCAGCAGCATACAGGACAAATACACCGGGGAGCTGTTTTTT. The chain is built from TRBV9 and TRBJ2-2; a weak D match, TRBD1 (5 bases). V was clipped by 4 bases and J by 3 bases, with 13 bases between them. The CDR3 is 15 residues long. CDR1 and CDR2 (germline): SGDLS, YYNGEE.

As to this clonotype: This sequence is one base from a far larger clone and is likely a read error. This chain links TRBV12-3 or TRBV12-4 with TRBJ2-4; 14 bases line up with TRBD2. The DNA end is more similar to TRBJ2-1, so the J call may be wrong. The CDR3 loop spans 16 amino acids. CDR3 in amino acids: CASSCSTGLAGGKQFF. CDR3 DNA: TGTGCCAGCAGTTGCTCGACTGGACTAGCGGGGGGAAAGCAGTTCTTC.

This clonotype showed up many times. The chain links TRBV20-1 to TRBJ1-5, with a weak D call TRBD1 (6 bases). The CDR3 length is 13 residues. Trimming stripped 3 bases from V and 7 bases from J, with 13 bases between. Germline V gives CDR1 DFQATT, CDR2 SNEGSKA (reference sequence). The CDR3 DNA sequence: TGCAGTGCTAGGGGAACAGGGAAACAGCCCCAGCATTTT. Protein product: CSARGTGKQPQHF.

CDR3 region: CASSLGGGPDTQYF. CDR3 in DNA: TGTGCCAGCAGCTTAGGGGGAGGACCAGATACGCAGTATTTT. The genes are TRBV7-6 and TRBJ2-3; tentative D call: TRBD2 (6 bases). This CDR3 is built from 14 residues. Trimming stripped 1 base from V and 4 bases from J, with 9 bases between. From germline, CDR1 is SGHVS and CDR2 FNYEAQ.

Ten or more counts support this clonotype. The gene calls are TRBV11-2 and TRBJ1-3; a possible D gene is TRBD1 (5 bases). Germline CDR1 SGHAT, CDR2 FQNNGV. The length of the CDR3 is 13 residues. V lost 5 bases, J lost 10 bases, and 15 bases lay in between. The CDR3 DNA is TGTGCCAGCAGCCACGGGACGGCCTCGACCATATATTTT. Protein: CASSHGTASTIYF.

V is TRBV14 and J is TRBJ2-5, with 10 bases fitting TRBD2. The CDR3 has 15 residues. In germline, CDR1 is SGHDN, CDR2 FVKESK. J gave up 1 base and V 3 bases, and 2 bases lay outside the gene matches. The CDR3 sequence is CASSHSGGIQETQYF. CDR3 sequence (DNA): TGTGCCAGCAGCCATAGCGGGGGGATCCAAGAGACCCAGTACTTC. Full variable domain (missing parts from reference TRBV14 and TRBJ2-5): EAGVTQFPSHSVIEKGQTVTLRCDPISGHDNLYWYRRVMGKEIKFLLHFVKESKQDESGMPNNRFLAERTGGTYSTLKVQPAELEDSGVYFCASSHSGGIQETQYFGPGTRLLVL.

This rearrangement joins TRBV6-1 to TRBJ2-1; D is undetermined. Trimming shortened V by 7 bases and J by 1 base, and 8 bases separated the two germline ends. Germline CDR1 MNHNS, CDR2 SASEGT. The CDR3 length is 13 residues. The CDR3 sequence: CASNLPSYNEQFF. In DNA form, the CDR3 reads TGTGCCAGCAATCTGCCTTCCTACAATGAGCAGTTCTTC.

This clonotype appeared many times. The chain combines TRBV10-2 with TRBJ2-7; TRBD1 is a possible D gene (5 bases). CDR1 and CDR2 from the germline V gene are WSHSY and SAAADI. The CDR3 spans 11 residues. V lost 8 bases to trimming and J lost 3 bases, with 8 bases between them. Here the CDR3 reads CASQTDYEQYF. CDR3 nucleotides: TGCGCCAGCCAGACAGACTACGAGCAGTACTTC.

In this sample, this clonotype turned up many times. The rearrangement uses TRBV6-1 and TRBJ1-1; the D gene is possibly TRBD1 (6 bases). The CDR3 has 14 amino acids. Trimming pared 6 bases from V and 5 bases from J, leaving 16 bases between. Germline assignment: CDR1 MNHNS and CDR2 SASEGT. The CDR3 bases are TGTGCCAGCAGGTCAGCTACAGGGAATACTGAAGCTTTCTTT. Translated, it gives CASRSATGNTEAFF.

The chain joins TRBV29-1 to TRBJ2-7; 11 bases fit TRBD1. V dropped 6 bases and J dropped 3; count of bases not matched to a gene: 10. The germline gives CDR1 SQVTM, CDR2 ANQGSEA. This CDR3 spans 15 amino acids. As DNA, the CDR3 is TGCAGCGTGAAAGGGACAGGGGGTCCCCTCTACGAGCAGTACTTC. Amino acids: CSVKGTGGPLYEQYF.

The V gene is TRBV14, the J gene TRBJ2-2, with D possibly being TRBD1 (5 bases). V was pared by 1 base and J by 5 bases, with 8 bases between. This CDR3 has 14 residues. The germline V gene has CDR1 SGHDN and CDR2 FVKESK. CDR3 residues: CASSQVRGTGELFF. CDR3 in DNA: TGTGCCAGCAGCCAAGTTAGGGGAACCGGGGAGCTGTTTTTT.

Note on this clonotype: A much larger clone sits a single nucleotide away, making a read error possible. The chain uses TRBV13 and TRBJ2-7, with 7 bases lining up with TRBD2. Germline CDR1 reads PRHDT; CDR2 reads FYEKMQ (reference sequence). The CDR3 length is 17 residues. V dropped 8 bases and J dropped 2; count of bases not matched to a gene: 18. In DNA, the CDR3 is TGTGCCAGCGGCCCTGCCCTGTTGAGCGGGGATACCTACGAGCAGTACTTC. It specifies CASGPALLSGDTYEQYF.

At least ten counts were recorded for this clonotype. This sequence joins TRBV2 and TRBJ1-3; the match to TRBD1 covers 7 bases. The junction had 2 bases not matched to a gene; V was cut back by 2 bases and J by 4 bases. The length of the CDR3 is 14 residues. The germline gives CDR1 SNHLY, CDR2 FYNNEI. CDR3 in DNA: TGTGCCAGCAGTGAACCCAGGGGGGGAAACACCATATATTTT. Translating gives CASSEPRGGNTIYF.

This clonotype has a count of ten or more. The chain employs TRBV19 and TRBJ2-2; 11 bases line up with TRBD2. CDR1 and CDR2 from the germline V gene are LNHDA and SQIVND (reference sequence). The CDR3 has 18 residues. The V and J ends lost 3 bases and 7 bases, in that order; junction bases with no gene match: 13. The CDR3 DNA reads TGTGCCAGTAGTATTCGACTAGCGGGGAGCGGGCGGGGCGGGGAGCTGTTTTTT. It is translated as CASSIRLAGSGRGGELFF. Combining the CDR3 with reference TRBV19 and TRBJ2-2 gives the whole variable domain DGGITQSPKYLFRKEGQNVTLSCEQNLNHDAMYWYRQDPGQGLRLIYYSQIVNDFQKGDIAEGYSVSREKKESFPLTVTSAQKNPTAFYLCASSIRLAGSGRGGELFFGEGSRLTVL.

The chain is built from TRBV6-2 or TRBV6-3 and TRBJ2-7; D ambiguous. CDR3 size: 14 residues. The germline V and J ends were trimmed by 6 bases and 2 bases, with 14 bases remaining between them. Germline assignment: CDR1 MNHEY and CDR2 SVGEGT. CDR3 protein: CASRASRAPYEQYF. DNA for the CDR3: TGTGCCAGCAGGGCCTCCCGGGCCCCCTACGAGCAGTACTTC.

This clonotype was counted many times. The chain links TRBV20-1 to TRBJ2-3, with D possibly being TRBD2 (5 bases). This CDR3 comprises 13 residues. V gave up 2 bases and J gave up 5 bases, with 11 bases separating them. In germline, CDR1 is DFQATT, CDR2 SNEGSKA (reference sequence). CDR3 sequence: CSARRRTRDTQYF. CDR3 nucleotides: TGCAGTGCTAGAAGGCGTACTAGAGATACGCAGTATTTT.

This clonotype has ten or more counts. V usage is TRBV19 and J usage is TRBJ1-3; D is unclear. Germline-derived CDR1 and CDR2 are LNHDA and SQIVND (reference sequence). The CDR3 covers 14 residues. V shed 3 bases and J shed 5 bases, with 11 bases lying between them. The CDR3 region is CASSILGSRNTIYF. CDR3 DNA: TGTGCCAGTAGTATCCTCGGTTCTCGAAACACCATATATTTT.

In its sample, this clonotype was seen a few times. This chain joins TRBV9 and TRBJ1-1, with 8 bases fitting TRBD1. After removal of 3 bases from V and 0 bases from J, the junction contained 7 bases not matched to a gene. CDR3 length: 16 residues. Germline CDR1 SGDLS, CDR2 YYNGEE. The CDR3 nucleotides are TGTGCCAGCAGCGCTGGACAGGGTGCGATGAACACTGAAGCTTTCTTT. Amino acid sequence: CASSAGQGAMNTEAFF. Based on the CDR3 plus reference TRBV9 and TRBJ1-1, the full variable domain is DSGVTQTPKHLITATGQRVTLRCSPRSGDLSVYWYQQSLDQGLQFLIQYYNGEERAKGNILERFSAQQFPDLHSELNLSSLELGDSALYFCASSAGQGAMNTEAFFGQGTRLTVV.

This chain's CDR3 is CASSTRTSSTYNEQFF. Written as DNA, the CDR3 is TGTGCCAGCAGCACCCGGACATCCTCCACCTACAATGAGCAGTTCTTC. V and J are TRBV5-6 and TRBJ2-1; D may be TRBD1 (5 bases). Trimming took off 4 bases at V and 2 bases at J, with 16 bases between the two ends. Germline values: CDR1 SGHDT, CDR2 YYEEEE. This CDR3 has 16 residues.

This clonotype appeared many times. Here the CDR3 DNA reads TGTGCCAGCAGTGAGAGGACAGGTGTGTCCTACGAGCAGTACTTC. Protein: CASSERTGVSYEQYF. V is TRBV2 and J is TRBJ2-7; 7 bases are shared with TRBD1. Germline V gives CDR1 SNHLY, CDR2 FYNNEI. CDR3 size: 15 residues. V lost 3 bases to trimming and J lost 1 base; unmatched junction nucleotides: 6.